This T cell receptor (beta chain) is drawn from a study of blood T cell repertoires in COVID-19. V was clipped by 4 bases and J by 1 base, with 7 bases between them. Germline CDR1 LGHDT, CDR2 YNNKEL (reference sequence). This CDR3 is 14 amino acids long. Generated by immunoSEQ multiplex PCR, the TCRdb table keeps only in-frame clones and is missing some. Here the sample spans 150,000 to 200,000 clones, around 81% being singletons. The source of this sequence is a woman aged 40-49 years with COVID-19, enrolled during active disease. V gene TRBV3-1 (or the pseudogene TRBV3-2) combines with J gene TRBJ2-2; no clear D. The sample was peripheral blood. In DNA, the CDR3 is TGTGCCAGCAGCCGTAGACAGAACACCGGGGAGCTGTTTTTT. Translation gives CASSRRQNTGELFF.